One and the same sample provided the 22 T cell receptor beta chains below, sequenced in a study of blood T cell repertoires in COVID-19. Profiling relied on immunoSEQ multiplex PCR, and the TCRdb table lists in-frame clones only, not all of them. This table has more than 150,000 clones, around 92% appearing once. The sequencing sample was made of peripheral blood. These receptors came from a man in his sixties with acute or convalescent COVID-19.

The chain recombines TRBV9 with TRBJ2-5; 8 positions agree with TRBD2. This CDR3 spans 20 amino acids. CDR1 and CDR2 from the germline V gene are SGDLS and YYNGEE. Germline trimming cut 3 bases from V and 1 base from J; bases unmatched to any gene: 20. CDR3 residues: CASSGNPSGGRQDRQETQYF. The CDR3 bases are TGTGCCAGCAGCGGGAACCCCAGCGGGGGCAGACAAGACCGCCAAGAGACCCAGTACTTC.

The gene calls are TRBV11-2 and TRBJ1-6, with D unclear. Trimming stripped 2 bases from V and 7 bases from J, with 12 bases between. The CDR3 length is 15 residues. Germline lookup yields CDR1 SGHAT and CDR2 FQNNGV. CDR3 protein: CASSLLIGRNSPLHF. The CDR3 DNA reads TGTGCCAGCAGCTTATTAATCGGGAGGAATTCACCCCTCCACTTT.

J is TRBJ2-1 and V is TRBV5-4, with TRBD2 identical over 12 bases. Germline-derived CDR1 and CDR2 are SGHNT and YYREEE (reference sequence). V shed 6 bases and J 7 bases; nucleotides not matched to a gene: 17. CDR3 length: 18 residues. This CDR3 is CASTWGASGGALRNEQFF. CDR3 coding DNA: TGTGCCAGCACATGGGGAGCTAGCGGGGGGGCCCTCCGGAATGAGCAGTTCTTC.

This sequence joins TRBV15 and TRBJ2-7, with D tentatively TRBD1 (6 bases). Germline assignment: CDR1 LNHNV and CDR2 YYDKDF (reference sequence). The CDR3 sequence is 15 residues long. Trimming cost V 0 bases and J 10 bases, with 19 bases left between them. CDR3 bases: TGTGCCACCAGCAGAGACCCATTGACAGGAATCGAACAGTACTTC. Amino acids: CATSRDPLTGIEQYF.

The rearrangement joins TRBV9 to TRBJ2-2, with D hard to call. V gave up 7 bases and J gave up 4 bases, with 23 bases separating them. This CDR3 has 17 amino acids. CDR1 SGDLS and CDR2 YYNGEE come from the germline V gene. For the CDR3, the DNA is TGTGCCAGCTATGGTGGCCCGGGTCCTCGGAGCACCGGGGAGCTGTTTTTT. This encodes CASYGGPGPRSTGELFF.

The chain employs TRBV5-1 and TRBJ1-1; maybe TRBD1 (5 bases). The CDR3 spans 15 residues. Deletions cut 3 bases from V and 4 bases from J, with 16 bases between. Per the germline V gene, CDR1 is SGHRS and CDR2 is YFSETQ. The CDR3 loop is CASSSVGQTATEAFF. The CDR3 DNA is TGCGCCAGCAGCTCTGTCGGACAAACAGCCACTGAAGCTTTCTTT.

This chain links TRBV12-3 or TRBV12-4 with TRBJ1-2; possible D gene TRBD1, 6 bases. Trimming took off 6 bases at V and 5 bases at J, with 13 bases between the two ends. This CDR3 is 13 amino acids long. The CDR3 is CASSRDKLYGYTF. The CDR3 DNA reads TGTGCCAGCAGCCGGGACAAGTTATATGGCTACACCTTC.

The V and J genes are TRBV9 and TRBJ1-5; D perhaps matches TRBD1 (5 bases). The CDR3 extends over 15 amino acids. Germline assignment: CDR1 SGDLS and CDR2 YYNGEE. With 0 bases removed from V and 6 bases from J, the gap between germline ends came to 13 bases. In DNA form, the CDR3 reads TGTGCCAGCAGCGTAGGTGGGATCGGGGGTCAGCCCCAGCATTTT. Its translation: CASSVGGIGGQPQHF.

CDR3 coding DNA: TGTGCCAGCAGTGAAGCTGTGACAGGAGCCTACGAGCAGTACTTC. Amino acids: CASSEAVTGAYEQYF. The genes are TRBV6-1 and TRBJ2-7; possibly TRBD1 for D (6 bases). CDR3 size: 15 residues. Trimming took 0 bases from V and 2 from J, leaving 11 bases between them. Germline V gene sequence: CDR1 MNHNS, CDR2 SASEGT.

The chain recombines TRBV4-3 with TRBJ2-3; TRBD2 is a possible D gene (5 bases). Trimming took off 0 bases at V and 4 bases at J, with 11 bases between the two ends. The CDR3 loop spans 15 amino acids. The germline gives CDR1 LGHNA, CDR2 YSLEER. CDR3 nucleotide sequence: TGCGCCAGCAGCCAAGAACTTACTAGTGCAGATACGCAGTATTTT. It yields the protein CASSQELTSADTQYF.

The chain has TRBV10-3 and TRBJ1-6; D may be TRBD1 (5 bases). V was cut by 0 bases and J by 9 bases, with 15 bases left in between. This CDR3 is 16 amino acids long. The germline V gene has CDR1 ENHRY and CDR2 SYGVKD. For the CDR3, the DNA is TGTGCCATCAGTGAGTCAAGGCAGGGCCCGGTTTCACCCCTCCACTTT. Amino acids: CAISESRQGPVSPLHF.

The chain couples TRBV2 to TRBJ1-2; 8 positions agree with TRBD1. The V and J ends lost 10 bases and 5 bases, in that order; junction bases with no gene match: 9. Germline CDR1 and CDR2: SNHLY and FYNNEI. CDR3 length: 13 residues. The CDR3 sequence: CANSMGQDYGYTF. For the CDR3, the DNA is TGTGCCAACTCGATGGGACAGGATTATGGCTACACCTTC.

V gene TRBV9 combines with J gene TRBJ1-3, with 9 bases lining up with TRBD1. With V trimmed by 3 bases and J by 3 bases, 4 bases remained unmatched. From germline, CDR1 is SGDLS and CDR2 YYNGEE. The CDR3 is 15 amino acids. CDR3 region: CASSAQGALGNTIYF. The DNA for the CDR3 is TGTGCCAGCAGCGCACAGGGGGCGCTTGGAAACACCATATATTTT.

This chain joins TRBV6-6 and TRBJ2-7, with D perhaps matching TRBD2 (5 bases). CDR1 MNHNY and CDR2 SVGAGI come from the germline V gene (reference sequence). The CDR3 runs 12 residues. The ends were cut back, 8 bases at V and 3 bases at J, with 11 bases in the middle. CDR3 coding DNA: TGTGCCAGCGGACGACTACGCTACGAGCAGTACTTC. Its translation is CASGRLRYEQYF.

This clone was observed a handful of times. J is TRBJ2-2 and V is TRBV5-6; tentative D call: TRBD1 (6 bases). Germline V gives CDR1 SGHDT, CDR2 YYEEEE. The CDR3 has 16 residues. V lost 1 base and J lost 0, with 10 bases in between. The chain's CDR3 is CASSLTAGANTGELFF. CDR3 in DNA: TGTGCCAGCAGCTTGACGGCAGGGGCGAACACCGGGGAGCTGTTTTTT.

The J gene is TRBJ1-4, the V gene TRBV5-1; possible D gene TRBD1, 5 bases. The germline CDR1 and CDR2 sequences are SGHRS and YFSETQ. Trimming stripped 0 bases from V and 5 bases from J, with 11 bases between. This CDR3 comprises 15 residues. This CDR3 is CASSLGQGLNEKLFF. CDR3 in DNA: TGCGCCAGCAGCTTGGGGCAGGGCCTGAATGAAAAACTGTTTTTT.

The rearrangement joins TRBV12-3 or TRBV12-4 to TRBJ1-2; 7 positions match TRBD1. The CDR3 is made up of 13 amino acids. With 6 bases clipped from V and 6 bases from J, the junction kept 7 bases outside the gene matches. This CDR3 is CASRRTGKNGYTF. CDR3 nucleotides: TGTGCCAGCAGAAGGACAGGAAAGAATGGCTACACCTTC.

The rearrangement joins TRBV24-1 to TRBJ2-7; a weak D match, TRBD1 (7 bases). The CDR3 covers 15 residues. Germline values: CDR1 KGHDR, CDR2 SFDVKD. The V end was cut by 4 bases, the J end by 0 bases, with 12 bases between. CDR3 bases: TGTGCCACCAGTGACGGAGGGACAGCCTCCTACGAGCAGTACTTC. This sequence encodes CATSDGGTASYEQYF.

DNA for the CDR3: TGTGCCAGCAGTTCCAAGCTAGCGGGGGTGAGGAATGAGCAGTTCTTC. This codes for CASSSKLAGVRNEQFF. The chain joins TRBV27 to TRBJ2-1; 10 positions match TRBD2. Germline CDR1 and CDR2: MNHEY and SMNVEV (reference sequence). The CDR3 covers 16 residues. Trimming cost V 4 bases and J 7 bases; bases outside gene matches: 10.

The chain employs TRBV19 and TRBJ1-5, with 8 bases aligning to TRBD1. This CDR3 contains 16 residues. Germline CDR1 and CDR2: LNHDA and SQIVND (reference sequence). Unmatched junction bases numbered 7, after V lost 3 bases and J lost 3 bases. The CDR3 coding sequence is TGTGCCAGTAGTATCTCCAGGGGGCGGATCAATCAGCCCCAGCATTTT. Protein: CASSISRGRINQPQHF.

The chain has TRBV19 and TRBJ2-2; 13 nucleotides line up with TRBD2. This CDR3 spans 18 amino acids. V dropped 5 bases and J dropped 2; count of bases not matched to a gene: 8. CDR1 is LNHDA, CDR2 SQIVND, per germline (reference sequence). The CDR3, as DNA: TGTGCCAGTAGTGGGCGCCCGGGACTAGCGGGAAACACCGGGGAGCTGTTTTTT. Its translation is CASSGRPGLAGNTGELFF.

V gene TRBV6-5 combines with J gene TRBJ2-3; 9 bases are a match to TRBD2. The CDR3 runs to 15 residues. V lost 6 bases and J lost 4; bases outside the gene matches: 8. CDR1 and CDR2 (germline): MNHEY, SVGAGI. CDR3 DNA: TGTGCCAGCAGCCTACTAGCGGGTGCCCCAGATACGCAGTATTTT. It is translated as CASSLLAGAPDTQYF.